One sample yielded the 14 T cell receptor beta chains listed below, sequenced in a study of CD8 T cells in ankylosing spondylitis (dated by TCRdb to about 2017). Paper-wide results and their limitations: Blood from ankylosing spondylitis patients appeared to be characterized by a TCR beta motif composed of roughly eight highly homologous amino acid variants.

Their cognate antigens are unknown. Receptors were amplified or captured by 5' RACE. The instrument was an Illumina HiSeq 2500. The public sequencing data were trimmed at Q25 with fastp and processed into clonotypes with MiXCR by TCRdb, which kept only in-frame beta chains. Entries that share a CDR3 protein sequence are merged under the most common genes and DNA. The sample has more than 650,000 distinct CDR3 sequences on record, around 11% of them singletons. 0.51% of the sample is taken by the ten largest. Sequenced: blood, either unsorted or a sorted T cell fraction (not recorded which). These receptors were obtained from a male donor with ankylosing spondylitis.

The rearrangement uses TRBV20-1 and TRBJ2-3, with 10 bases lining up with TRBD2. The germline gives CDR1 DFQATT, CDR2 SNEGSKA (reference sequence). Losses at the gene ends were 3 bases for V and 5 bases for J; bases not matched to a gene: 5. The CDR3 extends over 14 amino acids. The CDR3 loop reads CSARLAGDLDTQYF. In nucleotides, the CDR3 is TGCAGTGCTAGGCTAGCGGGAGATCTAGATACGCAGTATTTT.

This clonotype was observed a handful of times. One end of the junction is discordant with germline, which a read error may explain. The genes are TRBV20-1 and TRBJ1-1; D uncertain. The CDR3 is 13 residues long. Germline loops: CDR1 DFQATT, CDR2 SNEGSKA (reference sequence). CDR3 loop: CSARPGMKTEAFF. The CDR3 DNA sequence: TGCAGTGCTAGACCGGGAATGAAGACTGAAGCTTTCTTT.

This clonotype was seen ten or more times. V and J are TRBV20-1 and TRBJ1-4; D not resolved. The CDR3 consists of 12 residues. Germline values: CDR1 DFQATT, CDR2 SNEGSKA (reference sequence). V lost 6 bases, J lost 8 bases, and 13 bases lay in between. CDR3 sequence: CSASSVFEKLFF. CDR3 sequence (DNA): TGCAGTGCATCGTCAGTTTTCGAAAAACTGTTTTTT.

Ten or more counts support this clonotype. The rearrangement uses TRBV12-3 or TRBV12-4 and TRBJ1-1; 8 nucleotides match TRBD1. The CDR3 has 11 residues. With V trimmed by 6 bases and J by 10 bases, 4 bases remained unmatched. CDR3 DNA: TGTGCCAGCAGCTCAGGGGGCCTAGCTTTCTTT. Amino acid sequence: CASSSGGLAFF.

The genes are TRBV10-1 and TRBJ1-5; D might be TRBD1 (5 bases). The CDR3 has 13 amino acids. Germline values: CDR1 WNHNN, CDR2 SYGVQD (reference sequence). Trimming stripped 3 bases from V and 3 bases from J, with 6 bases between. CDR3 in amino acids: CASSEQVNQPQHF. The CDR3 DNA sequence: TGCGCCAGCAGTGAACAGGTCAATCAGCCCCAGCATTTT.

A few counts support this clonotype. The rearrangement links TRBV20-1 to TRBJ2-1; tentative D call: TRBD2 (6 bases). Germline lookup yields CDR1 DFQATT and CDR2 SNEGSKA (reference sequence). The CDR3 is 12 amino acids. Trimming took off 0 bases at V and 8 bases at J, with 8 bases between the two ends. In nucleotides, the CDR3 is TGCAGTGCTAGAGATAGGAGGGATGAGCAGTTCTTC. Its protein is CSARDRRDEQFF.

The chain recombines TRBV6-5 with TRBJ2-2, with D possibly being TRBD1 (6 bases). This CDR3 contains 14 residues. V lost 3 bases, J lost 10 bases, and 15 bases lay in between. Germline loops: CDR1 MNHEY, CDR2 SVGAGI. CDR3 amino acids: CASSYKTGLLELFF. CDR3 coding DNA: TGTGCCAGCAGTTATAAAACAGGGCTCCTGGAGCTGTTTTTT.

There are many counts of this clonotype. The chain uses TRBV12-3 or TRBV12-4 and TRBJ1-5; D remains unclear. Deletions cut 5 bases from V and 6 bases from J, with 11 bases between. This CDR3 region has 13 residues. The CDR3 spells CASSTTGAQPQHF. In DNA, the CDR3 is TGTGCCAGCAGTACAACGGGAGCTCAGCCCCAGCATTTT.

This clonotype was observed a few times. The chain has TRBV4-3 and TRBJ2-1; D is possibly TRBD2 (6 bases). Trimming removed 3 bases at V and 3 bases at J, with 15 bases between. CDR1 and CDR2 (germline): LGHNA, YSLEER. The CDR3 extends over 16 amino acids. CDR3 protein: CASSHRDSDLYNEQFF. CDR3 in DNA: TGCGCCAGCAGCCACCGGGACTCCGACCTCTACAATGAGCAGTTCTTC.

This clonotype occurred a few times. This rearrangement joins TRBV28 to TRBJ2-5, with 9 bases lining up with TRBD2. V trimming: 4 bases; J trimming: 4 bases; junction bases outside the gene matches: 10. The CDR3 covers 16 residues. Germline V gene sequence: CDR1 MDHEN, CDR2 SYDVKM. The CDR3 loop reads CASSSTGLARPETQYF. CDR3 bases: TGTGCCAGCAGTTCAACGGGACTAGCCAGACCAGAGACCCAGTACTTC.

This clonotype was counted a few times. V usage is TRBV6-5 and J usage is TRBJ2-1; unclear D gene. Trimming stripped 0 bases from V and 2 bases from J, with 11 bases between. The CDR3 has 16 residues. The germline V gene has CDR1 MNHEY and CDR2 SVGAGI. The CDR3 here is CASSYSLNGPYNEQFF. The CDR3 DNA reads as TGTGCCAGCAGTTACTCCTTAAATGGCCCCTACAATGAGCAGTTCTTC.

V is TRBV5-1 and J is TRBJ2-5, with D perhaps matching TRBD2 (6 bases). The CDR3 consists of 15 residues. Looked up from germline, CDR1 is SGHRS and CDR2 is YFSETQ. Trimming cost V 4 bases and J 5 bases, with 18 bases left between them. CDR3 in amino acids: CASSAGGGTEETQYF. In DNA, the CDR3 is TGCGCCAGCAGCGCCGGAGGAGGGACTGAGGAGACCCAGTACTTC.

The chain uses TRBV10-1 and TRBJ2-7; D is undetermined. V lost 3 bases and J 2 bases, leaving 5 bases between the germline ends. CDR3 length: 12 residues. Germline CDR1 WNHNN, CDR2 SYGVQD (reference sequence). CDR3 loop: CASSDTPYEQYF. The CDR3 bases are TGCGCCAGCAGTGACACTCCCTACGAGCAGTACTTC.

This chain connects TRBV7-2 to TRBJ1-2; D not certain. The CDR3 loop spans 14 amino acids. V lost 1 base and J 3 bases, leaving 9 bases between the germline ends. The V gene's germline CDR1 is SGHTA and CDR2 FQGNSA. This CDR3 is CASSLVGWDYGYTF. CDR3 DNA sequence: TGTGCCAGCAGCTTAGTGGGCTGGGACTATGGCTACACCTTC.